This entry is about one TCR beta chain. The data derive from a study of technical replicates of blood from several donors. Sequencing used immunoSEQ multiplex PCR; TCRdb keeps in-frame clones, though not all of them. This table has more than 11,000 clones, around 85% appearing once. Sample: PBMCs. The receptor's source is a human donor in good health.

The CDR3 bases are TGTGCCAGCAGTTTTTATGCAGCCACTCGCGGTACGAATGAGCAGTTCTTC. As protein: CASSFYAATRGTNEQFF. This rearrangement joins TRBV27 to TRBJ2-1; D is uncertain. CDR1 is MNHEY and CDR2 is SMNVEV in the germline V gene (reference sequence). This CDR3 region has 17 residues. The V end lost 3 bases, the J end lost 7 bases, and 22 bases lay between the germline ends.